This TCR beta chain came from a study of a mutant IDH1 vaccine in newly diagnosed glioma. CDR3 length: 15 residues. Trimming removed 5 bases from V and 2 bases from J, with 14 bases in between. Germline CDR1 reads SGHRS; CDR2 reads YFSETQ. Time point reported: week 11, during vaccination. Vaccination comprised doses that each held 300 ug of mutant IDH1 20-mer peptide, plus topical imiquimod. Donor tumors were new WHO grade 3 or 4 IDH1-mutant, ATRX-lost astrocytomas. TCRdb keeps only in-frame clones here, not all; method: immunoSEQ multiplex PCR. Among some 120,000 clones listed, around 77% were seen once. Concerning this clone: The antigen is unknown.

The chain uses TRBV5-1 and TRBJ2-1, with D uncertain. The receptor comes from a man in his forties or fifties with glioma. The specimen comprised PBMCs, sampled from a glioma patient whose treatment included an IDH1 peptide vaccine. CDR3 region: CASSSDAITYNEQFF. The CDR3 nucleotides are TGCGCCAGCAGTTCGGACGCGATTACCTACAATGAGCAGTTCTTC.